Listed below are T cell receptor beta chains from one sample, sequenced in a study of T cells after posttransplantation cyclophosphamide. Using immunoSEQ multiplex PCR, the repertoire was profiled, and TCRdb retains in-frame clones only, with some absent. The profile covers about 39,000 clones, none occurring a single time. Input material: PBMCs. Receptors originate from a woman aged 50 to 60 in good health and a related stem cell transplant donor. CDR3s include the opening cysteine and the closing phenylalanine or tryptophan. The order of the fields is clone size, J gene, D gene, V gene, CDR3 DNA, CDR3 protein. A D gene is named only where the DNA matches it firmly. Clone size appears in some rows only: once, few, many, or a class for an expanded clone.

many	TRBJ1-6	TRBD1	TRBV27	TGTGCCAGCAGAGGGGACAGGTGGGGGAATAATTCACCCCTCCACTTT	CASRGDRWGNNSPLHF
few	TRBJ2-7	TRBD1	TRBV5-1	TGCGCCAGCAGCTTGGAGGACAGGGGCCTCTCCTACGAGCAGTACTTC	CASSLEDRGLSYEQYF
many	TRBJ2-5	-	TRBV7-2	TGTGCCAGCAGCTCCTACATCTCGAGCGGACCGACCCAGTACTTC	CASSSYISSGPTQYF
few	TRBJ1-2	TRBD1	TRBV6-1	TGTGCCAGCAGGGGGACAGGGTATAGCTATGGCTACACCTTC	CASRGTGYSYGYTF
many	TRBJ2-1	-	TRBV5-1	TGCGCCAGCAATCAGGCGGGGACCACTTACAATGAGCAGTTCTTC	CASNQAGTTYNEQFF
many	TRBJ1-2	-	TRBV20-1	TGCAGTGTTTTAGTCACCTGGGGCTACACCTTC	CSVLVTWGYTF
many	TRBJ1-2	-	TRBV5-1	TGCGCCAGCAGCTTTTTCTCAGGGAGGGACTATGGCTACACCTTC	CASSFFSGRDYGYTF
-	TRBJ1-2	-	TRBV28	TGTGCCAGCAGTCCCCTGGGAGCTTTGAAGTATGGCTACACCTTC	CASSPLGALKYGYTF
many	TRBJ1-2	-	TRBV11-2	TGTGCCAGCAGCCCGGGGGGGTATGGCTACACCTTC	CASSPGGYGYTF
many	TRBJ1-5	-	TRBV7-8	TGTGCCAGCAGCATACAACAGGGATCTCTTAGCAATCAGCCCCAGCATTTT	CASSIQQGSLSNQPQHF
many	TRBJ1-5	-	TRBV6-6	TGTGCCAGCATGCAACAGGGCAATCAGCCCCAGCATTTT	CASMQQGNQPQHF
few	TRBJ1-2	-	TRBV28	TGTGCCAGCAGGGGTAGGGGGAACTATGGCTACACCTTC	CASRGRGNYGYTF
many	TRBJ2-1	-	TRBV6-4	TGTGCCAGCGGGACCCTACAGGGCACTGAGCAGTTCTTC	CASGTLQGTEQFF
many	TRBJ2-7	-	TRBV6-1	TGTGCCAGCAGTGAAGCGGACAGTAGGTTCTACGAGCAGTACTTC	CASSEADSRFYEQYF
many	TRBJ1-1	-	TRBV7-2	TGTGCCAGCTTCGAGAGTAGAATGAACACTGAAGCTTTCTTT	CASFESRMNTEAFF
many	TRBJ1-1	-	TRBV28	TGTGCCAGCAGCCGTGGGGGGTTCACTGAAGCTTTCTTT	CASSRGGFTEAFF
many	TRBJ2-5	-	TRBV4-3	TGCGCCAGCAGCCAAGGGACTTGGGGAGAGACCCAGTACTTC	CASSQGTWGETQYF
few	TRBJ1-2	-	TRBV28	TGTGCCAGCACCTCATGGGCCCTCGGCTACACCTTC	CASTSWALGYTF
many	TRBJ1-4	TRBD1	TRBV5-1	TGCGCCAGCAGCTGGGGACAGGCAGCAACTAATGAAAAACTGTTTTTT	CASSWGQAATNEKLFF
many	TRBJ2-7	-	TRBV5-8	TGTGCCAGCAGCTTGATCGGAGTCGAGCAGTACTTC	CASSLIGVEQYF
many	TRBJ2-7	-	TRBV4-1	TGCGCCAGCAGCGTGGCTCCAGCCTACGAGCAGTACTTC	CASSVAPAYEQYF
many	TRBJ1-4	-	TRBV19	TGTGCCAGTAGCCTACTGGGGAGCAATGAAAAACTGTTTTTT	CASSLLGSNEKLFF
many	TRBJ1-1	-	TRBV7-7	TGTGCTAGCAGCCTGGGACAGAACACTGAAGCTTTCTTT	CASSLGQNTEAFF
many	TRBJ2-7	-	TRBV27	TGTGCCAGCAGTAAGCCGGGGGTTAGCTCCTACGAGCAGTACTTC	CASSKPGVSSYEQYF
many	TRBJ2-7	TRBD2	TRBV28	TGTGCCAGCCGCAGCGGGGGGTCCTTCACCTACGAGCAGTACTTC	CASRSGGSFTYEQYF
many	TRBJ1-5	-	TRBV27	TGTGCCAGCAGTTTAAACAGGGTCAATCAGCCCCAGCATTTT	CASSLNRVNQPQHF
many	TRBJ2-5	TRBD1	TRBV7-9	TGTGCCAGCAGCTTAATCAGTAACTTGGGACAGGGGGTCCAGTACTTC	CASSLISNLGQGVQYF
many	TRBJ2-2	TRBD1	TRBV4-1	TGCGCCAGCGGGACAGGGAGTCTGTGGACCGGGGAGCTGTTTTTT	CASGTGSLWTGELFF